This paragraph covers one T cell receptor (beta chain) sequence. The source of the sample is a study of T-cell memory formation after mild COVID-19. The overall study: For the most part, TCR clusters were specific to one donor.

Using constant-segment primers, 5'RACE produced TCR alpha and TCR beta cDNA libraries carrying sample barcodes and UMIs. Via MiXCR, TCRdb re-called the 5' RACE reads, giving one row per CDR3 protein. The data show roughly 110,000 distinct CDR3 sequences, with roughly 20% seen just once and about 42% held by the top ten. The receptor's source is a man younger than 30 who had mild COVID-19 (a few samples of this study predate the infection). Cell type and time point are not known. The source material was PBMCs or a T cell subset sorted from them (not recorded which).

The CDR3 DNA is TGTGCCAGCAGTCTTCGGGACTATCCCACAGATACGCAGTATTTT. This translates into CASSLRDYPTDTQYF. The genes are TRBV27 and TRBJ2-3; 7 bases align to TRBD2. This CDR3 contains 15 residues. Germline CDR1 MNHEY, CDR2 SMNVEV (reference sequence). The trim removed 5 bases at V and 2 bases at J, leaving 7 bases unmatched.